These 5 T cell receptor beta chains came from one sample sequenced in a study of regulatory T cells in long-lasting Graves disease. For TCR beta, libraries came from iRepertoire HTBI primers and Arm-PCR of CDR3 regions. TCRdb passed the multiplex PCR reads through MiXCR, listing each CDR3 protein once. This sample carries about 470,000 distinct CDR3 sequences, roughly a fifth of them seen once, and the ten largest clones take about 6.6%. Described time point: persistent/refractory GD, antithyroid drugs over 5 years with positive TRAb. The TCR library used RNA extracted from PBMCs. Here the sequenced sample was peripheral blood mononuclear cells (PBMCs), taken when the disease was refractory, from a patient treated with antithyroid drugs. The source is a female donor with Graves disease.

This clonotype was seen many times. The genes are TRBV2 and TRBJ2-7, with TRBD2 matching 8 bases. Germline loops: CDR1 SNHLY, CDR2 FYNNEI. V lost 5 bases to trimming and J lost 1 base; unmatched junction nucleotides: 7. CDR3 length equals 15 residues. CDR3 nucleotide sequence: TGTGCCAGCAGTTCCGGACTAGCAGTATCCTACGAGCAGTACTTC. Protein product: CASSSGLAVSYEQYF.

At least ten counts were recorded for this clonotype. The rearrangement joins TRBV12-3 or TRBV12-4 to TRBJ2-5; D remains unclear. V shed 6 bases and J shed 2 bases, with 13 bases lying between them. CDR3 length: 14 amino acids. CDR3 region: CASSLVARQETQYF. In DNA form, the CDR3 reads TGTGCCAGCAGCCTCGTGGCCAGGCAAGAGACCCAGTACTTC.

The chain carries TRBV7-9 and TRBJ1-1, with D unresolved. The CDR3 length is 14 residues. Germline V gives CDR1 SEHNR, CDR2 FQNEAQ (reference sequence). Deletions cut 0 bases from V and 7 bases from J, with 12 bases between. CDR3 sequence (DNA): TGTGCCAGCAGCTTAGCAGAAATCACAGTTGAAGCTTTCTTT. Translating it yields CASSLAEITVEAFF.

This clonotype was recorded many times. CDR3 sequence reads: CASSLGGENTEAFF. As DNA, the CDR3 is TGTGCCAGCAGTTTAGGGGGAGAAAACACTGAAGCTTTCTTT. The chain employs TRBV28 and TRBJ1-1; maybe TRBD1 (5 bases). Between the trimmed V and J ends, which lost 2 bases and 2 bases, there was a span of 9 bases. Germline lookup yields CDR1 MDHEN and CDR2 SYDVKM. The CDR3 runs 14 residues. Filled out from reference TRBV28 and TRBJ1-1, the complete variable domain reads DVKVTQSSRYLVKRTGEKVFLECVQDMDHENMFWYRQDPGLGLRLIYFSYDVKMKEKGDIPEGYSVSREKKERFSLILESASTNQTSMYLCASSLGGENTEAFFGQGTRLTVV.

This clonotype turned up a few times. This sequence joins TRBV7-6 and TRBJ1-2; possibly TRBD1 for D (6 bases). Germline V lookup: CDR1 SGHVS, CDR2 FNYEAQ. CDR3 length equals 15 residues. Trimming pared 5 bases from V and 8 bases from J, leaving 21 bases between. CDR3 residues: CASSPIGGGMGGYTF. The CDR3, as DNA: TGTGCCAGCAGCCCCATCGGGGGGGGCATGGGCGGCTACACCTTC.